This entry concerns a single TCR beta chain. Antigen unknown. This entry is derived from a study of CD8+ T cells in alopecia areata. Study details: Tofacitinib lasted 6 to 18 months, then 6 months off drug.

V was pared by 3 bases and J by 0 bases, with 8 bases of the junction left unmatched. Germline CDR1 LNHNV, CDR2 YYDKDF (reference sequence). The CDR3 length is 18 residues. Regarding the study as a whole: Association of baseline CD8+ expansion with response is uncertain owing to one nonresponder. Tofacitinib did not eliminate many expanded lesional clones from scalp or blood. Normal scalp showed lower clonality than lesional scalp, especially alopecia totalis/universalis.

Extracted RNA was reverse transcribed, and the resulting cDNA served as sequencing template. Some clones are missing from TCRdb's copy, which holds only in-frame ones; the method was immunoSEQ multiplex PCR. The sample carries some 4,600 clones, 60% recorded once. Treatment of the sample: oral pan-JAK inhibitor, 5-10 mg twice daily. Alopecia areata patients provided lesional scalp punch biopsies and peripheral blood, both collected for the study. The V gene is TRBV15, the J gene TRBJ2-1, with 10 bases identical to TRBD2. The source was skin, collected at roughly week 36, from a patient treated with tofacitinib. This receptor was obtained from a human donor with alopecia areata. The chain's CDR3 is CATSSPPSSGSSYNEQFF. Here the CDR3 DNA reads TGTGCCACCAGCAGTCCCCCCTCTAGCGGGAGCTCCTACAATGAGCAGTTCTTC.